A selection of T cell receptor beta chains follows, all from one sample in a study of blood T cell repertoires in COVID-19. Clones were read by immunoSEQ multiplex PCR, and TCRdb kept only the in-frame ones, dropping some. Of some 55,000 clones listed, 77% were seen once; the top ten hold 40% to 45%. Input material: peripheral blood. These receptor sequences come from a man between 65 and 85 years old with active or convalescent COVID-19. Both conserved end residues are part of each CDR3. Each record gives: J gene, V gene, D gene, clone size, CDR3 protein, CDR3 DNA. A D gene is named only where the DNA matches it firmly. The listing skips clone size in some rows; elsewhere it reads once, few, many or a size class.

TRBJ1-6,TRBV11-3,NA,few,CASSSGGPAYNSPLHF,TGTGCCAGCAGCTCTGGAGGGCCAGCCTATAATTCACCCCTCCACTTT
TRBJ2-2,TRBV2,NA,NA,CASRVSGARTGELFF,TGTGCCAGCAGGGTTAGCGGAGCTAGGACCGGGGAGCTGTTTTTT
TRBJ2-1,TRBV24-1,TRBD1,NA,CATSDSGTGDLNEQFF,TGTGCCACCAGTGATTCCGGGACAGGGGACCTCAATGAGCAGTTCTTC
TRBJ2-3,TRBV3-1/TRBV3-2,TRBD2,NA,CASSHGLSGRAADTQYF,TGTGCCAGCAGCCACGGGCTTAGCGGGAGGGCCGCAGATACGCAGTATTTT
TRBJ1-1,TRBV7-9,TRBD1,NA,CASRPKDRLGTEAFF,TGTGCCAGCAGACCCAAGGACAGGTTGGGGACTGAAGCTTTCTTT
TRBJ2-5,TRBV9,TRBD1,once,CASSVGTGQGETQYF,TGTGCCAGCAGCGTAGGCACGGGACAGGGAGAGACCCAGTACTTC
TRBJ1-2,TRBV29-1,TRBD1,few,CSADRGNYGYTF,TGCAGCGCTGACAGGGGTAACTATGGCTACACCTTC
TRBJ2-7,TRBV4-2,TRBD2,few,CASSQQLAGGPHEQYF,TGTGCCAGCAGCCAACAACTAGCGGGGGGGCCCCACGAGCAGTACTTC
TRBJ2-4,TRBV5-6,NA,NA,CASSLGGILAKNIQYF,TGTGCCAGCAGCTTAGGAGGGATACTAGCCAAAAACATTCAGTACTTC
TRBJ1-1,TRBV6-2/TRBV6-3,NA,NA,CASSSYGTEAFF,TGTGCCAGCAGTTCTTACGGCACTGAAGCTTTCTTT
TRBJ2-2,TRBV3-1/TRBV3-2,TRBD2,NA,CASSLRLAGTGELFF,TGTGCCAGCAGCCTCCGACTAGCGGGCACCGGGGAGCTGTTTTTT
TRBJ1-1,TRBV28,NA,NA,CASSLPAGMGEAFF,TGTGCCAGCAGTTTACCCGCCGGAATGGGCGAAGCTTTCTTT
TRBJ1-2,TRBV6-2/TRBV6-3,TRBD1,NA,CASSYPGTANYGYTF,TGTGCCAGCAGTTATCCCGGGACAGCGAATTATGGCTACACCTTC
TRBJ1-2,TRBV5-1,TRBD1,NA,CASSPGTGGGYTF,TGCGCCAGCAGCCCCGGGACAGGGGGTGGCTACACCTTC
TRBJ2-5,TRBV13,NA,NA,CASSFDKQETQYF,TGTGCCAGCAGCTTCGACAAGCAAGAGACCCAGTACTTC
TRBJ1-4,TRBV6-5,NA,NA,CASSFHRDAAEKLFF,TGTGCCAGCAGTTTTCACAGGGACGCGGCGGAAAAACTGTTTTTT
TRBJ1-5,TRBV6-2/TRBV6-3,TRBD1,NA,CASSGTGTGNNQPQHF,TGTGCCAGCAGTGGAACCGGGACAGGGAACAATCAGCCCCAGCATTTT
TRBJ2-5,TRBV5-1,NA,NA,CASSFLETQYF,TGCGCCAGCAGCTTTCTGGAGACCCAGTACTTC
TRBJ1-3,TRBV19,NA,NA,CASTSFGDLGASGNTIYF,TGTGCCAGTACCTCATTCGGCGACTTGGGGGCATCTGGAAACACCATATATTTT
TRBJ2-2,TRBV4-1,NA,NA,CASSQEGRGDTGELFF,TGCGCCAGCAGCCAAGAAGGCAGGGGAGACACCGGGGAGCTGTTTTTT
TRBJ2-1,TRBV11-3,TRBD2,NA,CASSLREGYNEQFF,TGTGCCAGCAGCTTGCGGGAGGGGTATAATGAGCAGTTCTTC
TRBJ2-4,TRBV2,NA,NA,CASKQGPAVNIQYF,TGTGCCAGCAAACAGGGCCCGGCGGTAAACATTCAGTACTTC
TRBJ2-7,TRBV29-1,NA,NA,CSVGDSYEQYF,TGCAGCGTCGGAGACAGCTACGAGCAGTACTTC
TRBJ1-2,TRBV6-2/TRBV6-3,NA,once,CASSYSGESPYGYTF,TGTGCCAGCAGTTATAGTGGAGAGAGTCCCTATGGCTACACCTTC
TRBJ1-2,TRBV4-2,NA,NA,CASSQEAAGRYGYTF,TGTGCCAGCAGCCAAGAGGCGGCAGGGCGCTATGGCTACACCTTC
TRBJ2-5,TRBV6-1,TRBD2,NA,CASSEGGGEGTQYF,TGTGCCAGCAGTGAAGGGGGGGGAGAGGGGACCCAGTACTTC
TRBJ2-1,TRBV5-1,NA,NA,CASSPEGLNEQFF,TGCGCCAGCAGCCCGGAGGGGCTCAATGAGCAGTTCTTC
TRBJ2-5,TRBV24-1,TRBD1,NA,CATSDRSGTGAQETQYF,TGTGCCACCAGTGACCGATCCGGGACAGGGGCCCAAGAGACCCAGTACTTC
TRBJ1-1,TRBV4-1,NA,NA,CASSQDEGNTEAFF,TGCGCCAGCAGCCAAGACGAGGGGAACACTGAAGCTTTCTTT
TRBJ2-1,TRBV27,NA,NA,CASSLRGISYNEQFF,TGTGCCAGCAGTTTAAGAGGAATCTCATACAATGAGCAGTTCTTC
TRBJ1-1,TRBV28,TRBD1,NA,CASSLWAGGFTEAFF,TGTGCCAGCAGTTTATGGGCAGGGGGTTTTACTGAAGCTTTCTTT
TRBJ2-1,TRBV12-5,TRBD2,NA,CASGRRGSGGAPYNEQFF,TGTGCTAGTGGCCGGCGGGGGAGCGGGGGGGCGCCCTACAATGAGCAGTTCTTC
TRBJ2-3,TRBV7-2,TRBD1,few,CASSSRNRYTGGLGDTQYF,TGTGCCAGCAGCTCCCGAAACCGGTATACAGGGGGCTTAGGAGATACGCAGTATTTT
TRBJ1-2,TRBV7-2,TRBD1,NA,CASSPPGQGYGYTF,TGTGCCAGCAGCCCCCCGGGACAGGGCTATGGCTACACCTTC
TRBJ2-3,TRBV21-1,NA,NA,CASPCGSRTDTQYF,TGTGCCAGCCCTTGCGGGTCCCGCACAGATACGCAGTATTTT